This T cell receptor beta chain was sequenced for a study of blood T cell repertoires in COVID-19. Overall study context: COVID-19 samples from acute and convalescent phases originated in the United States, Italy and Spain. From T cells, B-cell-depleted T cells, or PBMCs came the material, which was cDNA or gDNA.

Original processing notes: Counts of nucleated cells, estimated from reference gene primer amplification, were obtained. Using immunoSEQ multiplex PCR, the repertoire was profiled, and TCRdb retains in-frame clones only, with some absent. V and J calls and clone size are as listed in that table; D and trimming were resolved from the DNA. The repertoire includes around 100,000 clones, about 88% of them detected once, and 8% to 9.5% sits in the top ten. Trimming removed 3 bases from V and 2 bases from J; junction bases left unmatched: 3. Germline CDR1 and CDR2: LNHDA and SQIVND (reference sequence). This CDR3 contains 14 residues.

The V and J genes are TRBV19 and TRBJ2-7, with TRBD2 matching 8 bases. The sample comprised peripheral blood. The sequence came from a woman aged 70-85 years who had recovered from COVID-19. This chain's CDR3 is CASSMGGGTYEQYF. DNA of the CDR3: TGTGCCAGTAGTATGGGCGGGGGGACCTACGAGCAGTACTTC.